The text below deals with one TCR beta chain. The antigen is not known. Patients with a history of autoimmune disease or on systemic immunosuppression were excluded. The data originate from a study of OX40 agonist ivuxolimab in advanced cancers. In the study overall: At doses from 0.01 to 10 mg/kg, patients were given intravenous ivuxolimab every 2 weeks. Cohort: 65% to 90% men, mean age approximately 60, aged about 20 to 90.

Trimming cost V 0 bases and J 7 bases, with 9 bases left between them. Germline assignment: CDR1 SGHNT and CDR2 YENEEA. This CDR3 spans 14 amino acids. Sequencing was performed with immunoSEQ multiplex PCR; in TCRdb, only in-frame clones are kept and a portion is missing. Of about 120,000 clones listed, 75% to 90% are singletons. Study-wide findings and caveats: Among some nonresponders, normalized T-cell clonal expansion was also low.

This chain connects TRBV11-3 to TRBJ2-2; D gene unclear. This TCR was sampled from an adult with an advanced solid tumor such as melanoma, head and neck, liver or kidney cancer. This specimen was CD4+ or CD8+ T cells sorted from blood, taken in a trial of the OX40 agonist ivuxolimab. The CDR3 protein is CASSLDRSSGELFF. As DNA, the CDR3 is TGTGCCAGCAGCTTAGACAGGTCTAGCGGGGAGCTGTTTTTT.